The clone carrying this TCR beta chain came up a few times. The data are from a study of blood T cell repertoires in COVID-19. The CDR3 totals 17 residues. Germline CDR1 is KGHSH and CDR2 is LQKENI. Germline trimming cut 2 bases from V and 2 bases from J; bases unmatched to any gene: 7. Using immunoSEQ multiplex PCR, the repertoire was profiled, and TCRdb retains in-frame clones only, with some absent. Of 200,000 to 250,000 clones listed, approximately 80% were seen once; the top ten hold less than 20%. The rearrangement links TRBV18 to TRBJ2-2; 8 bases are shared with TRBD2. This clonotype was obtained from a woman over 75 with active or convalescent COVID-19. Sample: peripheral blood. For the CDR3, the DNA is TGTGCCAGCTCACCATTTTCCACTAGCGGAAACACCGGGGAGCTGTTTTTT. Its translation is CASSPFSTSGNTGELFF. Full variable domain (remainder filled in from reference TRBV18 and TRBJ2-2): NAGVMQNPRHLVRRRGQEARLRCSPMKGHSHVYWYRQLPEEGLKFMVYLQKENIIDESGMPKERFSAEFPKEGPSILRIQQVVRGDSAAYFCASSPFSTSGNTGELFFGEGSRLTVL.